Below, one T cell receptor (beta chain) is given with its context. The entry originates in a study of blood T cell repertoires in COVID-19. On the study more broadly: Acute-phase and convalescent COVID-19 samples originated in the United States, Italy and Spain. T cells, B-cell-depleted T cells, or PBMCs supplied cDNA or gDNA.

Between the trimmed V and J ends, which lost 5 bases and 4 bases, there was a span of 14 bases. The CDR3 has 14 residues. From germline, CDR1 is LGHDT and CDR2 YNNKEL (reference sequence). In the source study's methods: Estimated nucleated cell counts came from reference gene primer amplification. Libraries were prepared by immunoSEQ multiplex PCR; TCRdb keeps only in-frame clonotypes and omits some of them. V and J calls and clone size come straight from that table; D and trimming were deduced from the DNA. The repertoire has 140,000 or so clones, 75% to 90% of them found once; the top ten carry 1.7%.

This TCR came from a woman aged 50 to 65 with acute or convalescent COVID-19. The chain is built from TRBV3-1 (or the pseudogene TRBV3-2) and TRBJ1-1, with D hard to call. Material for sequencing was peripheral blood. CDR3 nucleotide sequence: TGTGCCAGCAGCTGGCACCCCGAGGGCACTGAAGCTTTCTTT. Translating it yields CASSWHPEGTEAFF.